These T cell receptor beta chains were read from a single sample in a study of beta chain features in type 1 diabetes. Produced via immunoSEQ multiplex PCR; TCRdb's table is partial and in-frame only. The table has roughly 160,000 clones, just over 8% seen once. The source material was central memory CD4+ T cells from blood. These receptors were obtained from a woman aged 18 to 35 with type 1 diabetes. The CDR3 runs from the conserved cysteine through the conserved F or W. Fields, in order: CDR3 protein, CDR3 DNA, D gene, CDR3 length, clone size, V gene, J gene. D genes are given only for firm matches. Some rows mark clone size as missing; the rest say once, few, many or name a class of expanded clone.

CASSTPLGRERGDTQYF	TGTGCCAGCAGCACACCTTTAGGAAGGGAGCGTGGAGATACGCAGTATTTT	.	17	.	TRBV7-9	TRBJ2-3
CASSDPQVRAQGAQQYF	TGTGCCAGCAGTGACCCCCAGGTCAGAGCGCAGGGGGCGCAGCAGTACTTC	TRBD1	17	few	TRBV6-1	TRBJ2-7
CASSQAGTGSEKLFF	TGCGCCAGCAGCCAAGCCGGGACAGGGTCTGAAAAACTGTTTTTT	TRBD1	15	few	TRBV4-1	TRBJ1-4
CASSPLGTSRGNYIQYF	TGTGCCAGCAGCCCGCTCGGGACATCCAGGGGCAATTACATTCAGTACTTC	.	17	few	TRBV5-6	TRBJ2-4
CASSTNYEQYF	TGTGCCAGCAGCACTAATTACGAGCAGTACTTC	.	11	few	TRBV7-9	TRBJ2-7
CASSAVSDEQYF	TGTGCCAGTAGTGCAGTATCCGACGAGCAGTACTTC	.	12	.	TRBV19	TRBJ2-7
CASSLPGPETQYF	TGTGCCAGCAGCTTACCGGGTCCGGAGACCCAGTACTTC	.	13	.	TRBV7-9	TRBJ2-5
CASSRNRDTEAFF	TGTGCCAGCAGCCGAAACAGGGACACTGAAGCTTTCTTT	.	13	.	TRBV7-3	TRBJ1-1
CASSVGQRRHNEQFF	TGTGCCAGCAGCGTCGGACAGAGGAGGCACAATGAGCAGTTCTTC	.	15	.	TRBV9	TRBJ2-1
CASSGAGIYGYTF	TGCGCCAGCAGCGGGGCAGGAATATATGGCTACACCTTC	.	13	few	TRBV5-1	TRBJ1-2
CASSSRGNLGNIQYF	TGTGCCAGCAGCTCACGGGGGAACCTTGGAAACATTCAGTACTTC	.	15	.	TRBV7-9	TRBJ2-4
CASSRPSGAQTDTQYF	TGTGCCAGCAGCCGCCCGAGTGGGGCTCAGACAGATACGCAGTATTTT	.	16	.	TRBV5-4	TRBJ2-3
CASSFGLNEQFF	TGTGCCAGCAGCTTCGGGTTGAATGAGCAGTTCTTC	.	12	few	TRBV7-2	TRBJ2-1
CSVGGVGFYEQYF	TGCAGCGTTGGGGGCGTAGGCTTTTACGAGCAGTACTTC	.	13	.	TRBV29-1	TRBJ2-7
CATRKTDSFNTGELFF	TGTGCCACTCGGAAAACCGACAGCTTCAACACCGGGGAGCTGTTTTTT	.	16	few	TRBV2	TRBJ2-2
CASSQQGSGTDTQYF	TGTGCCAGCAGCCAACAGGGGAGCGGCACAGATACGCAGTATTTT	TRBD1	15	few	TRBV7-2	TRBJ2-3
CASSQERWRGYGYTF	TGTGCCAGCAGCCAAGAGAGGTGGCGGGGATATGGCTACACCTTC	.	15	few	TRBV4-2	TRBJ1-2
CASNRGAGADTQYF	TGTGCCAGCAACCGGGGAGCGGGAGCAGATACGCAGTATTTT	TRBD2	14	.	TRBV7-9	TRBJ2-3
CASSLAGSIYEQYF	TGTGCCAGCTCCCTAGCGGGAAGCATCTACGAGCAGTACTTC	TRBD2	14	.	TRBV28	TRBJ2-7
CAWSRGLNTEAFF	TGTGCCTGGTCGCGGGGACTGAACACTGAAGCTTTCTTT	.	13	.	TRBV30	TRBJ1-1
CAWSRGHQDTQYF	TGTGCCTGGAGTCGAGGTCATCAAGATACGCAGTATTTT	.	13	.	TRBV30	TRBJ2-3
CASSQVPGTSGEAKNIQYF	TGCGCCAGCAGCCAAGTCCCCGGGACTAGCGGGGAGGCCAAAAACATTCAGTACTTC	TRBD2	19	.	TRBV4-1	TRBJ2-4
CSVAGVAYEQYF	TGCAGCGTCGCGGGGGTAGCTTACGAGCAGTACTTC	TRBD2	12	medium-sized	TRBV29-1	TRBJ2-7
CASSLLRLAGSEQYF	TGTGCCAGCAGCCTCCTCCGACTAGCGGGATCCGAGCAGTACTTC	TRBD2	15	few	TRBV7-2	TRBJ2-7
CASSLVGDRADYGYTF	TGTGCCAGCAGCTTAGTTGGGGACAGGGCGGACTATGGCTACACCTTC	TRBD1	16	few	TRBV7-9	TRBJ1-2
CACGLAGVDTQYF	TGTGCCTGCGGACTAGCGGGAGTAGATACGCAGTATTTT	TRBD2	13	.	TRBV6-1	TRBJ2-3
CASTIQGLSAGELFF	TGTGCCAGCACCATACAGGGGTTGTCCGCCGGGGAGCTGTTTTTT	TRBD1	15	few	TRBV11-1	TRBJ2-2
CASSGSGSNNEQFF	TGTGCCAGCAGTGGGAGCGGGAGTAACAATGAGCAGTTCTTC	TRBD2	14	few	TRBV25-1	TRBJ2-1
CASSLDPPGSYNEQFF	TGTGCCAGCAGCTTAGATCCACCGGGGTCATACAATGAGCAGTTCTTC	.	16	few	TRBV11-2	TRBJ2-1
CASSRQTYNEQFF	TGTGCCAGTAGTCGGCAGACTTACAATGAGCAGTTCTTC	.	13	.	TRBV19	TRBJ2-1
CASSLGQFGKNIQYF	TGCGCCAGCAGCTTGGGACAGTTTGGCAAAAACATTCAGTACTTC	.	15	.	TRBV5-1	TRBJ2-4
CASSLTGTGDQPQHF	TGTGCCAGCAGCTTAACGGGGACAGGGGATCAGCCCCAGCATTTT	TRBD1	15	.	TRBV7-3	TRBJ1-5
CASSASRGANEKLFF	TGTGCCAGCTCAGCTAGCAGGGGCGCTAATGAAAAACTGTTTTTT	.	15	.	TRBV18	TRBJ1-4
CASSRPPSTDTQYF	TGTGCCAGCAGCCGTCCTCCCAGCACAGATACGCAGTATTTT	.	14	.	TRBV7-9	TRBJ2-3
CASSPSSGGAWYNEQFF	TGTGCCAGCAGCCCCTCTAGCGGGGGGGCCTGGTACAATGAGCAGTTCTTC	TRBD2	17	.	TRBV11-2	TRBJ2-1
CASSLAGTARSNEQFF	TGTGCCAGCAGTTTAGCCGGGACTGCCAGGTCGAATGAGCAGTTCTTC	.	16	.	TRBV28	TRBJ2-1
CASSLTSSYNEQFF	TGCGCCAGCAGCTTGACGAGCTCCTACAATGAGCAGTTCTTC	.	14	.	TRBV5-1	TRBJ2-1
CASSSSRSYEQYF	TGTGCCAGCAGCTCCTCCCGGTCCTACGAGCAGTACTTC	.	13	few	TRBV7-2	TRBJ2-7
CASSPTGGRNQPQHF	TGCGCCAGCAGCCCGACAGGTGGGCGCAATCAGCCCCAGCATTTT	.	15	.	TRBV5-1	TRBJ1-5
CASSLSGTGASGAKNIQYF	TGTGCCAGCAGTTTATCGGGGACAGGGGCTTCTGGGGCCAAAAACATTCAGTACTTC	TRBD1	19	.	TRBV27	TRBJ2-4
CASRRSGQDYEQYF	TGTGCCAGCAGACGTAGCGGACAGGACTACGAGCAGTACTTC	.	14	few	TRBV5-4	TRBJ2-7
CASSISSGGAGYEQYF	TGTGCCAGCAGCATTTCTAGCGGGGGGGCCGGGTACGAGCAGTACTTC	TRBD2	16	.	TRBV6-6	TRBJ2-7
CASSLLAGGTYNEQFF	TGCGCCAGCAGCTTGCTAGCGGGAGGTACCTACAATGAGCAGTTCTTC	TRBD2	16	few	TRBV5-1	TRBJ2-1
CASSYSGGTSAYEQYF	TGTGCCAGCAGTTACTCCGGGGGGACTAGCGCTTACGAGCAGTACTTC	TRBD2	16	few	TRBV6-5	TRBJ2-7
CASSGYEQYF	TGTGCCAGCAGTGGTTACGAGCAGTACTTC	.	10	.	TRBV6-1	TRBJ2-7
CASSLVSVPGQGTEKLFF	TGTGCCAGCAGCTTAGTTTCGGTACCGGGACAGGGGACGGAAAAACTGTTTTTT	TRBD1	18	few	TRBV7-9	TRBJ1-4
CASSLVLGQASYEQYF	TGCGCCAGCAGCTTGGTCCTTGGACAGGCCTCCTACGAGCAGTACTTC	TRBD1	16	few	TRBV5-1	TRBJ2-7
CASSLEATGPQHF	TGTGCCAGCAGCTTAGAGGCGACAGGCCCCCAGCATTTT	.	13	.	TRBV11-1	TRBJ1-5
CASSLAQAQVEQYF	TGTGCCAGCAGCTTAGCCCAGGCCCAGGTCGAGCAGTACTTC	.	14	.	TRBV7-8	TRBJ2-7
CASSLSMGQGSGHQPQHF	TGTGCCAGCAGTTTATCCATGGGACAGGGATCGGGCCATCAGCCCCAGCATTTT	TRBD1	18	.	TRBV28	TRBJ1-5
CASRTGTGTMGTQYF	TGCGCCAGCAGGACCGGGACAGGGACGATGGGGACCCAGTACTTC	TRBD1	15	.	TRBV5-1	TRBJ2-5
CATSRDPLAEETQYF	TGTGCCACCAGCAGAGATCCGCTAGCGGAAGAGACCCAGTACTTC	TRBD2	15	few	TRBV15	TRBJ2-5
CASSAPGVAATQYF	TGTGCCAGCAGCGCTCCGGGGGTAGCAGCAACCCAGTACTTC	.	14	few	TRBV5-4	TRBJ2-5